What follows are 7 T cell receptor beta chains derived from one specimen sequenced in a study of blood T cell repertoires in COVID-19. The data were produced by immunoSEQ multiplex PCR, yet TCRdb's version contains in-frame clones alone and is incomplete. Of 450,000 to 500,000 clones listed, approximately 86% are singletons. Source material: PBMCs or T cells enriched from blood (not recorded which). The receptor set was obtained from a woman aged 60-70 years who had recovered from COVID-19.

V usage is TRBV2 and J usage is TRBJ2-5, with 8 bases matching TRBD2. Germline CDR1 reads SNHLY; CDR2 reads FYNNEI. There are 13 residues in the CDR3. With 5 bases clipped from V and 1 base from J, the junction kept 0 bases outside the gene matches. CDR3 bases: TGTGCCAGCAGTCGGGGGGGCCAAGAGACCCAGTACTTC. Translating gives CASSRGGQETQYF.

A word on this clone: Additional DNA sequences in this sample encode the identical CDR3. CDR3 nucleotide sequence: TGCAGCGTTGCTAGCGGGGGGGCCAATGAGCAGTTCTTC. The encoded protein is CSVASGGANEQFF. This rearrangement joins TRBV29-1 to TRBJ2-1; 12 bases fit TRBD2. The germline V gene encodes CDR1 SQVTM and CDR2 ANQGSEA. J gave up 6 bases and V 4 bases, and 1 base lay outside the gene matches. The CDR3 contains 13 residues.

The chain links TRBV6-2 or TRBV6-3 to TRBJ2-7; tentatively, D is TRBD1 (5 bases). V was trimmed by 2 bases and J by 3 bases, leaving 11 bases between them. The CDR3 spans 14 residues. CDR1 is MNHEY, CDR2 SVGEGT, per germline. CDR3 sequence reads: CASSYGQIGYEQYV. The CDR3 DNA follows: TGTGCCAGCAGTTACGGACAAATCGGCTACGAGCAGTACGTC.

The V call is TRBV11-3, the J call TRBJ1-4; the D is unclear. The V gene's germline CDR1 is SGHNT and CDR2 YENEEA. Trimming stripped 1 base from V and 6 bases from J, with 12 bases between. The CDR3 is made up of 15 amino acids. CDR3 protein: CASSLGTHQDEKLFF. The DNA of the CDR3 is TGTGCCAGCAGCTTAGGCACTCATCAGGATGAAAAACTGTTTTTT.

The chain joins TRBV2 to TRBJ2-7, with D maybe TRBD2 (5 bases). The CDR3 is 13 amino acids. V lost 7 bases and J lost 3, with 13 bases in between. From germline, CDR1 is SNHLY and CDR2 FYNNEI. Here the CDR3 DNA reads TGTGCCAGCATCTCATGGGCGGGCTACGAGCAGTACTTC. Protein sequence: CASISWAGYEQYF.

J is TRBJ1-5 and V is TRBV19; 8 bases are shared with TRBD1. J was trimmed by 9 bases and V by 6 bases; bases with no gene match: 13. Germline lookup yields CDR1 LNHDA and CDR2 SQIVND (reference sequence). This CDR3 contains 15 residues. The CDR3 reads CASRSGTGPFWPQHF. CDR3 DNA: TGTGCCAGTAGATCTGGGACAGGCCCATTCTGGCCCCAGCATTTT.

The V call is TRBV5-1, the J call TRBJ2-7; D may be TRBD2 (5 bases). The germline CDR1 and CDR2 sequences are SGHRS and YFSETQ. This CDR3 has 14 residues. The germline V and J ends were trimmed by 0 bases and 2 bases, with 9 bases remaining between them. CDR3 protein: CASSLGTVTYEQYF. The CDR3 DNA follows: TGCGCCAGCAGCTTGGGGACTGTTACCTACGAGCAGTACTTC.